The source of this T cell receptor (beta chain) is a study of blood T cells in healthy people across ages. Study context: Roughly one uniquely barcoded beta molecule per two T cells was captured.

The CDR3 is 17 residues long. Germline V lookup: CDR1 DFQATT, CDR2 SNEGSKA (reference sequence). The V end was cut by 0 bases, the J end by 9 bases, with 24 bases between. Overall study results and limits: The study found TCR beta diversity correlated strongly with naive T cell percentage.

This clonotype was seen more than once but under ten times. Its matching antigen is unknown. With a J-beta primer mix and a sample-barcoded 5' primer, a second PCR ran about 6 to 11 cycles. TCRdb fed the 5' RACE reads into MiXCR, producing one record per CDR3 protein. The sample has 550,000 to 750,000 distinct CDR3 sequences, more than 20% seen once; the top ten hold more than 3%. The receptor was derived from a man in his 70s in good health. The specimen was blood. This chain connects TRBV20-1 to TRBJ1-5, with D hard to call. The CDR3 region is CSARDRLSTESTWPQHF. CDR3 sequence (DNA): TGCAGTGCTAGAGATCGTCTTAGTACGGAGTCGACATGGCCCCAGCATTTT.